The 17 T cell receptor beta chains presented below share a single source sample, sequenced in a study of shared clonotypes between healthy human individuals. TCRdb's copy holds only in-frame clones and misses some; the assay was immunoSEQ multiplex PCR. The sample has approximately 2,200,000 clones; about 93% are singletons. Terminally differentiated effector memory CD45RA+ cells were left out of the naive CD8 fraction, which was CD45RO-negative and positively selected for CCR7. The sequenced sample was naive CD8+ T cells from PBMCs. These receptor sequences come from a man between 18 and 29 years old in good health. Some clones in this sample may be carry-over from other donors' samples.

This clone was seen only once. The chain has TRBV27 and TRBJ1-2, with 7 bases aligning to TRBD1. Germline values: CDR1 MNHEY, CDR2 SMNVEV (reference sequence). After removal of 8 bases from V and 2 bases from J, the junction contained 11 bases not matched to a gene. The CDR3 has 15 residues. CDR3 DNA: TGTGCCAGCGGTGAACCTAGGGACAGCAACTATGGCTACACCTTC. It encodes CASGEPRDSNYGYTF.

The rearrangement links TRBV7-2 to TRBJ2-7, with D possibly being TRBD1 (6 bases). Between the trimmed V and J ends, which lost 4 bases and 2 bases, there was a span of 12 bases. The CDR3 is made up of 14 amino acids. Germline V lookup: CDR1 SGHTA, CDR2 FQGNSA. CDR3 nucleotide sequence: TGTGCCAGCAGCTCGTTCAAGGGGGCCTACGAGCAGTACTTC. Translating it yields CASSSFKGAYEQYF.

The rearrangement links TRBV27 to TRBJ2-1; D is perhaps TRBD2 (5 bases). Trimming stripped 6 bases from V and 5 bases from J, with 14 bases between. Germline CDR1 is MNHEY and CDR2 is SMNVEV (reference sequence). CDR3 length equals 14 residues. CDR3: CASRRTGDDNEQFF. The DNA for the CDR3 is TGTGCCAGCAGGAGGACTGGAGATGACAATGAGCAGTTCTTC.

On this clone itself: This CDR3 is also generated by other DNA sequences in the sample. The rearrangement joins TRBV7-6 to TRBJ2-7; D uncertain. CDR3 length: 14 amino acids. Germline V gene sequence: CDR1 SGHVS, CDR2 FNYEAQ. The V and J ends lost 0 bases and 3 bases respectively, with 9 bases between them. This chain's CDR3 is CASSLAAESYEQYF. DNA for the CDR3: TGTGCCAGCAGCTTAGCGGCAGAAAGCTACGAGCAGTACTTC.

The chain carries TRBV28 and TRBJ1-5; TRBD1 aligns across 7 bases. CDR3 length equals 16 residues. Losses at the gene ends were 7 bases for V and 5 bases for J; bases not matched to a gene: 14. In germline, CDR1 is MDHEN, CDR2 SYDVKM. CDR3 sequence (DNA): TGTGCCAGCAATACGACAGGGTTCGCAATTCATCAGCCCCAGCATTTT. As protein: CASNTTGFAIHQPQHF.

The V and J genes are TRBV6-5 and TRBJ2-7, with 7 nucleotides matching TRBD1. Germline CDR1 reads MNHEY; CDR2 reads SVGAGI. The CDR3 loop spans 15 amino acids. The V segment lost 3 bases and the J segment 1 base; nucleotides outside the gene matches: 6. CDR3 sequence: CASSYGRGLSYEQYF. CDR3 sequence (DNA): TGTGCCAGCAGTTATGGTAGGGGGCTTTCCTACGAGCAGTACTTC.

A note on this clone: This specimen includes other DNA sequences encoding the same CDR3. The V call is TRBV28, the J call TRBJ1-1; D is possibly TRBD1 (6 bases). The CDR3 covers 12 residues. The V gene lost 3 bases and the J gene lost 5 bases, with 7 bases spanning the gap. Germline V gene data show CDR1 as MDHEN and CDR2 as SYDVKM. CDR3 amino acids: CASSFRGTEAFF. In DNA, the CDR3 is TGTGCCAGCAGTTTCAGGGGAACTGAAGCTTTCTTT.

The chain couples TRBV19 to TRBJ1-5; D gene unclear. Between the trimmed V and J ends, which lost 5 bases and 6 bases, there was a span of 17 bases. The CDR3 is 15 residues long. The germline CDR1 and CDR2 sequences are LNHDA and SQIVND (reference sequence). CDR3 in amino acids: CASSPGSGVVQPQHF. The CDR3 DNA is TGTGCCAGTAGTCCCGGATCTGGAGTGGTTCAGCCCCAGCATTTT.

About this clone: At the DNA level, this CDR3 is encoded by other sequences in the same sample as well. The DNA of the CDR3 is TGCGCCAGCAGTGGAAGGGACTCTCCCTACGAGCAGTACTTC. Translation: CASSGRDSPYEQYF. This chain links TRBV10-1 with TRBJ2-7; TRBD2 is a possible D gene (6 bases). The CDR3 has 14 amino acids. Germline assignment: CDR1 WNHNN and CDR2 SYGVQD (reference sequence). The germline V and J ends were trimmed by 4 bases and 2 bases, with 12 bases remaining between them.

This clone was counted once. This chain links TRBV7-6 with TRBJ2-7; D perhaps matches TRBD2 (5 bases). Germline CDR1 and CDR2: SGHVS and FNYEAQ. This CDR3 is built from 12 residues. The ends were cut back, 6 bases at V and 6 bases at J, with 12 bases in the middle. The CDR3: CASSLVSAEQYF. The CDR3 nucleotides are TGTGCCAGCAGTCTGGTTAGCGCCGAGCAGTACTTC.

This clone was counted once. The rearrangement joins TRBV11-2 to TRBJ1-1; 7 bases are shared with TRBD1. This CDR3 is 15 amino acids long. V lost 5 bases, J lost 0 bases, and 6 bases stayed unmatched. Germline-derived CDR1 and CDR2 are SGHAT and FQNNGV. As DNA, the CDR3 is TGTGCCAGCAGCCAGGGGACAGTCCTGAACACTGAAGCTTTCTTT. This sequence encodes CASSQGTVLNTEAFF.

CDR3 in DNA: TGTGCCAGCAGCTTAACGGGAGGACAGGGAGATACGCAGTATTTT. Its translation is CASSLTGGQGDTQYF. The chain combines TRBV7-3 with TRBJ2-3, with TRBD1 matching over 8 bases. Trimming removed 0 bases from V and 5 bases from J; junction bases left unmatched: 4. CDR3 length equals 15 residues. Germline CDR1 reads SGHTA; CDR2 reads FQGTGA.

This chain connects TRBV19 to TRBJ2-3, with 13 bases fitting TRBD2. Germline V gives CDR1 LNHDA, CDR2 SQIVND (reference sequence). This CDR3 comprises 15 residues. V was clipped by 8 bases and J by 6 bases; unmatched bases: 8. The DNA of the CDR3 is TGTGCCAGTGTAGGACTAGCGGGAGCTCCCGATACGCAGTATTTT. Protein: CASVGLAGAPDTQYF.

The chain combines TRBV27 with TRBJ1-2, with TRBD1 identical over 9 bases. With 2 bases clipped from V and 8 bases from J, the junction kept 12 bases outside the gene matches. Germline V gives CDR1 MNHEY, CDR2 SMNVEV (reference sequence). This CDR3 has 16 amino acids. The CDR3 bases are TGTGCCAGCAGTTTAAATTCGGGACAGGGTCATATGGGCTACACCTTC. Its protein product is CASSLNSGQGHMGYTF.

Comments on this clone: Within the sample, other DNA sequences also encode this same CDR3. The chain is built from TRBV9 and TRBJ1-2, with 10 bases matching TRBD1. Germline CDR1 and CDR2: SGDLS and YYNGEE. The CDR3 runs to 15 residues. V shed 0 bases and J 4 bases; nucleotides not matched to a gene: 3. The CDR3 sequence: CASSVGDRGLYGYTF. For the CDR3, the DNA is TGTGCCAGCAGCGTAGGGGACAGGGGACTCTATGGCTACACCTTC.

The V gene is TRBV7-3, the J gene TRBJ2-1; D may be TRBD2 (6 bases). Deletions cut 8 bases from V and 9 bases from J, with 20 bases between. Germline V gene data show CDR1 as SGHTA and CDR2 as FQGTGA. The CDR3 is made up of 14 amino acids. Here the CDR3 reads CASSLAPQWGEQFF. DNA of the CDR3: TGTGCCAGCTCGCTAGCGCCCCAATGGGGTGAGCAGTTCTTC.

The genes are TRBV19 and TRBJ1-2; no firm D call. The CDR3 has 14 amino acids. Per germline, CDR1 LNHDA and CDR2 SQIVND (reference sequence). Trimming left V 4 bases short and J 6 bases short, with 15 bases between. The CDR3 DNA reads TGTGCCAGTAGTACCCGATGGGGTCTAGATGGCTACACCTTC. Translation: CASSTRWGLDGYTF. Based on the CDR3 plus reference TRBV19 and TRBJ1-2, the full variable domain is DGGITQSPKYLFRKEGQNVTLSCEQNLNHDAMYWYRQDPGQGLRLIYYSQIVNDFQKGDIAEGYSVSREKKESFPLTVTSAQKNPTAFYLCASSTRWGLDGYTFGSGTRLTVV.